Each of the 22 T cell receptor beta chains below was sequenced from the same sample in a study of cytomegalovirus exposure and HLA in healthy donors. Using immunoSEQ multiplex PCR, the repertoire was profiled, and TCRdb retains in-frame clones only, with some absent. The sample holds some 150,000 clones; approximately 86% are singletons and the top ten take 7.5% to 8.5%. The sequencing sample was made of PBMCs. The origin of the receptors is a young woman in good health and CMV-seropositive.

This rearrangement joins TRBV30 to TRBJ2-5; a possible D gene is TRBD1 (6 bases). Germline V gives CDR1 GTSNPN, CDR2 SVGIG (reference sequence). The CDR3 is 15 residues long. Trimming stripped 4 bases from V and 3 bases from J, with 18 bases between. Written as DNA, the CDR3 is TGTGCCTGGATGGGGGCCGGGCGCGTAAAAGAGACCCAGTACTTC. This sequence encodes CAWMGAGRVKETQYF.

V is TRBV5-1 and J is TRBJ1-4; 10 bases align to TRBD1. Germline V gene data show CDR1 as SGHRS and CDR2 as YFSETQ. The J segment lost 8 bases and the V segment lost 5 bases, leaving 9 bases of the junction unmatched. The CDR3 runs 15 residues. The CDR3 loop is CASSLQPGQGEKLFF. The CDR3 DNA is TGCGCCAGCAGTTTACAACCGGGACAGGGGGAAAAACTGTTTTTT.

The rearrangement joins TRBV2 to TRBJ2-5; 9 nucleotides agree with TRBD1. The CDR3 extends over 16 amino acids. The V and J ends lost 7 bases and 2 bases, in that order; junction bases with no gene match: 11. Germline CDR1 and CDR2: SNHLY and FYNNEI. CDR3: CASKRAGTGKQETQYF. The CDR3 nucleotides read TGTGCCAGCAAGAGGGCCGGGACAGGGAAACAAGAGACCCAGTACTTC.

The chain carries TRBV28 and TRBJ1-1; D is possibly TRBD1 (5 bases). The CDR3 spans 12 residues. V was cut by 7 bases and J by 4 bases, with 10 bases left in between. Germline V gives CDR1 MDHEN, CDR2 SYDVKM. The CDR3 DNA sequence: TGTGCCAGCACCTCCGGGGGCACTGAAGCTTTCTTT. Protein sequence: CASTSGGTEAFF.

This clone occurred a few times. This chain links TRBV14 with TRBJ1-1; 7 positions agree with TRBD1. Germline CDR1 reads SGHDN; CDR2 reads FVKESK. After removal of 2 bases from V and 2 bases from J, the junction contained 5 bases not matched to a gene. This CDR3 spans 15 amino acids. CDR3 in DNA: TGTGCCAGCAGCCAATCGGCAGGGGGAAACACTGAAGCTTTCTTT. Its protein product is CASSQSAGGNTEAFF.

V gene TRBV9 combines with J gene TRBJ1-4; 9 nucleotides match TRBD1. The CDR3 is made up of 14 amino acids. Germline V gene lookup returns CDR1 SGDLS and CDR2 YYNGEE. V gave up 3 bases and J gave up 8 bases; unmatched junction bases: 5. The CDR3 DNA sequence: TGTGCCAGCAGCGGTCCGGACAGGGGAGAAAAACTGTTTTTT. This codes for CASSGPDRGEKLFF. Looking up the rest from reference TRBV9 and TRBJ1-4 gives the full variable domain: DSGVTQTPKHLITATGQRVTLRCSPRSGDLSVYWYQQSLDQGLQFLIQYYNGEERAKGNILERFSAQQFPDLHSELNLSSLELGDSALYFCASSGPDRGEKLFFGSGTQLSVL.

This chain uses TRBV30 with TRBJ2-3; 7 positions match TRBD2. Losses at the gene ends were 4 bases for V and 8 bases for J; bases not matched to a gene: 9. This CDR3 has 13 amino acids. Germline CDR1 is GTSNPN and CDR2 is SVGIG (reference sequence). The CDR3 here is CAWMNKASGTQYF. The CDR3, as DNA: TGTGCCTGGATGAACAAGGCTAGCGGTACGCAGTATTTT.

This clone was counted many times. CDR3 nucleotides: TGTGCCAGCAGTGACGGTCTTATTAACGAGCAGTACTTC. Translated: CASSDGLINEQYF. The J gene is TRBJ2-7, the V gene TRBV25-1, with unresolved D. V lost 3 bases and J lost 5, with 11 bases in between. The CDR3 has 13 amino acids. Germline V gene lookup returns CDR1 MGHDK and CDR2 SYGVNS.

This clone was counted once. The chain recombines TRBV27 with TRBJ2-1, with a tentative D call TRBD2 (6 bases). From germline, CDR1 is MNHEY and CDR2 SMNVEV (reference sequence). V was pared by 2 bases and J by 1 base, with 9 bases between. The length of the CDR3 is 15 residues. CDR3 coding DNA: TGTGCCAGCAGTTTAGGTAGCGGTTCCTACAATGAGCAGTTCTTC. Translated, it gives CASSLGSGSYNEQFF.

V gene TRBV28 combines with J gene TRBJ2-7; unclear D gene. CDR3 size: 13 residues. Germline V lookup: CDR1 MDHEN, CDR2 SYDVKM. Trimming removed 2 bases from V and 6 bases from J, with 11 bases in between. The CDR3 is CASSLPPWSEQYF. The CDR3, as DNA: TGTGCCAGCAGTTTACCCCCGTGGAGCGAGCAGTACTTC.

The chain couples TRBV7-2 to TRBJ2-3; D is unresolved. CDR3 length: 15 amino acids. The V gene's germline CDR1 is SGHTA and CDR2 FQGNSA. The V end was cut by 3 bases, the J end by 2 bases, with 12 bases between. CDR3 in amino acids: CASSFPPRYTDTQYF. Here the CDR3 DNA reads TGTGCCAGCAGCTTCCCCCCCCGGTACACAGATACGCAGTATTTT.

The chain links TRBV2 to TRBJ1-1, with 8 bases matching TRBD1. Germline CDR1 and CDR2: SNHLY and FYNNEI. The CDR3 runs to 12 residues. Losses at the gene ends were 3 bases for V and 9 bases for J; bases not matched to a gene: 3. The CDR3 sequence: CASSEGRGQAFF. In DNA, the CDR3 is TGTGCCAGCAGTGAGGGCAGGGGGCAAGCTTTCTTT.

CDR3 residues: CASSLGDNNEQFF. CDR3 DNA: TGCGCCAGCAGCTTAGGAGATAACAATGAGCAGTTCTTC. V gene TRBV5-1 combines with J gene TRBJ2-1; no clear D gene. Germline V gives CDR1 SGHRS, CDR2 YFSETQ. The ends were cut back, 2 bases at V and 5 bases at J, with 8 bases in the middle. The CDR3 length is 13 residues.

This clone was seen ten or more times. CDR3 sequence: CAWSAKRFLGNQPQHF. The CDR3 nucleotides are TGTGCCTGGAGTGCGAAGCGGTTCCTCGGCAATCAGCCCCAGCATTTT. This chain connects TRBV30 to TRBJ1-5; no clear D gene. V lost 1 base to trimming and J lost 2 bases, with 15 bases between them. The CDR3 has 16 residues. Germline CDR1 is GTSNPN and CDR2 is SVGIG (reference sequence).

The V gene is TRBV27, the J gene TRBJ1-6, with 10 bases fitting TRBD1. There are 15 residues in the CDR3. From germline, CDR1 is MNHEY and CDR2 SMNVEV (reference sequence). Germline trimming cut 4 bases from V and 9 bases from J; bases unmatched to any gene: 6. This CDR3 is CASSWGQGFGSPLHF. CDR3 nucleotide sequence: TGTGCCAGCAGTTGGGGACAGGGGTTTGGTTCACCCCTCCACTTT.

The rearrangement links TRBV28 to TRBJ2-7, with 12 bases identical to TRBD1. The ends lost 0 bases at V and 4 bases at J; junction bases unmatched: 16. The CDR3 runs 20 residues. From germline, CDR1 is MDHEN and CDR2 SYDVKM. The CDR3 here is CASSLWGPGQGARKRYEQYF. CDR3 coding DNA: TGTGCCAGCAGTTTATGGGGCCCGGGACAGGGGGCGCGTAAAAGGTACGAGCAGTACTTC.

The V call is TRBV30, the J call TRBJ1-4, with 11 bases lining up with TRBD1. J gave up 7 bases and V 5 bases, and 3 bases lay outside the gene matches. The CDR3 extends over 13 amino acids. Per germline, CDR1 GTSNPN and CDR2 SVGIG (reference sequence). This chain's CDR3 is CAWGTGGSEKLFF. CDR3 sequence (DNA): TGTGCCTGGGGGACAGGGGGGAGTGAAAAACTGTTTTTT.

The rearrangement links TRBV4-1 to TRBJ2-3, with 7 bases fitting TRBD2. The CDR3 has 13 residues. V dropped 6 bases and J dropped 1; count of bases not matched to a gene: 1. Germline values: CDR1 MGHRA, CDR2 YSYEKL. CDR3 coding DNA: TGCGCCAGCAGACGGGAGGGCACAGATACGCAGTATTTT. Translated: CASRREGTDTQYF.

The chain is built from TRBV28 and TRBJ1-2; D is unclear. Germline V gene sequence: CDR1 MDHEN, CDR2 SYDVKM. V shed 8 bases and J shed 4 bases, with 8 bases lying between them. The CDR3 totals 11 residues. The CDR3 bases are TGTGCCAGCGCTGGCCTCTATGGCTACACCTTC. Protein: CASAGLYGYTF.

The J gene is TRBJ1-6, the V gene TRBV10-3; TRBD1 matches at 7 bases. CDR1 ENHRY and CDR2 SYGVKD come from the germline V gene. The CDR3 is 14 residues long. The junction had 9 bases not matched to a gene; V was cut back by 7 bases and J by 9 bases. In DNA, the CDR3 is TGTGCCATCAACATGGGGACAGAAGGTTCACCCCTCCACTTT. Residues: CAINMGTEGSPLHF.

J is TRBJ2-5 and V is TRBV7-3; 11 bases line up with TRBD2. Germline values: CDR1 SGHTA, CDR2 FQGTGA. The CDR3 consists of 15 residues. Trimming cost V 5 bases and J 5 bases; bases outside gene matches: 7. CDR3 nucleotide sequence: TGTGCCAGCAGCGCCTTAGCGGGAGGGGGGGAGACCCAGTACTTC. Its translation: CASSALAGGGETQYF. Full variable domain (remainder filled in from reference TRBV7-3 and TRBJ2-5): GAGVSQTPSNKVTEKGKYVELRCDPISGHTALYWYRQSLGQGPEFLIYFQGTGAADDSGLPNDRFFAVRPEGSVSTLKIQRTERGDSAVYLCASSALAGGGETQYFGPGTRLLVL.

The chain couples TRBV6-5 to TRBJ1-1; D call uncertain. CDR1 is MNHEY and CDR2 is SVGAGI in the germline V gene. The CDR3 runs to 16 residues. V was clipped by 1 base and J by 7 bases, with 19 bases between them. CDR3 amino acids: CASSYLGLRGKIEAFF. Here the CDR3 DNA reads TGTGCCAGCAGTTACTTGGGCCTGCGGGGTAAAATTGAAGCTTTCTTT.